This TCR beta chain was observed in a study of technical replicates of blood from a handful of donors. Trimming shortened V by 2 bases and J by 0 bases, and 11 bases separated the two germline ends. Germline V gene sequence: CDR1 GTSNPN, CDR2 SVGIG (reference sequence). The CDR3 has 14 amino acids. Here immunoSEQ multiplex PCR was the method, and the copy in TCRdb shows in-frame clones only, minus some. The sample consists of under 85,000 clones, 85% to 95% of them appearing once. The receptor was isolated from a human donor in good health. The sample was T cells isolated from PBMCs. The chain links TRBV30 to TRBJ2-7, with D hard to call. This chain's CDR3 is CAWSKRQASYEQYF. The CDR3 nucleotides are TGTGCCTGGAGTAAAAGGCAGGCCTCCTACGAGCAGTACTTC.